This record looks at one T cell receptor beta chain sequence and its context. These data belong to a study of cytomegalovirus exposure and HLA in healthy donors. The CDR3 length is 14 residues. Germline V gives CDR1 SQVTM, CDR2 ANQGSEA. Trimming stripped 4 bases from V and 2 bases from J, with 14 bases between. Clones were sequenced by immunoSEQ multiplex PCR, and TCRdb holds only the in-frame ones, with some missing. Here the sample spans about 240,000 clones, approximately 86% being singletons. What was sequenced was PBMCs. The clonotype comes from a woman aged 30 to 39 in good health and CMV-seropositive. The chain uses TRBV29-1 and TRBJ1-1, with D possibly matching TRBD1 (6 bases). CDR3 amino acids: CSVVTGTFNTEAFF. For the CDR3, the DNA is TGCAGCGTTGTAACCGGGACATTTAACACTGAAGCTTTCTTT.